The 8 T cell receptor beta chains given below trace back to one sample, sequenced in a study of control samples from healthy donors and cancer patients (dated by TCRdb to 2018 to 2021). Library prep was done by the immunoSEQ multiplex PCR assay. Held by TCRdb, this immuneACCESS table contains in-frame sequences only and omits some clones. Under half of the omission traces to an unresolved V gene where checked; the cause of the rest is unknown. The sample table contains about 120,000 clones; only one count was recorded for around nine tenths of them. Of the sample, around 10% falls within the top ten clones. The sequenced material came from blood. Source of these receptors: a young man in good health.

The J gene is TRBJ1-2, the V gene TRBV5-1; TRBD1 agrees at 7 bases. The CDR3 is 15 residues long. Germline V lookup: CDR1 SGHRS, CDR2 YFSETQ. V was clipped by 2 bases and J by 6 bases; unmatched bases: 10. The CDR3 DNA follows: TGCGCCAGCAGCTTTGGTCCACAGGGGACGGATGGCTACACCTTC. It translates to CASSFGPQGTDGYTF. The whole variable domain, filled in from reference TRBV5-1 and TRBJ1-2, reads KAGVTQTPRYLIKTRGQQVTLSCSPISGHRSVSWYQQTPGQGLQFLFEYFSETQRNKGNFPGRFSGRQFSNSRSEMNVSTLELGDSALYLCASSFGPQGTDGYTFGSGTRLTVV.

This clone has more than one count but fewer than ten. This chain connects TRBV24-1 to TRBJ2-2, with TRBD2 as a possible D gene (5 bases). Deletions cut 1 base from V and 5 bases from J, with 16 bases between. Germline V CDR1 and CDR2: KGHDR, SFDVKD. This CDR3 has 17 residues. This CDR3 reads CATSDLSGWSGTGELFF. In nucleotides, the CDR3 is TGTGCCACCAGTGATTTATCGGGGTGGAGTGGGACCGGGGAGCTGTTTTTT.

J is TRBJ1-1 and V is TRBV11-3; the D gene is possibly TRBD1 (5 bases). The germline V and J ends were trimmed by 1 base and 0 bases, with 6 bases remaining between them. CDR1 and CDR2 from the germline V gene are SGHNT and YENEEA. The CDR3 consists of 14 residues. The CDR3 nucleotides are TGTGCCAGCAGCTTAGCCAGGGTGAACACTGAAGCTTTCTTT. It translates to CASSLARVNTEAFF.

This chain uses TRBV19 with TRBJ1-4; no firm D call. V lost 1 base and J 4 bases, leaving 10 bases between the germline ends. CDR3 size: 15 residues. Germline V gene sequence: CDR1 LNHDA, CDR2 SQIVND (reference sequence). CDR3 sequence reads: CASSIGGDGNEKLFF. The CDR3 DNA reads TGTGCCAGTAGTATAGGCGGCGACGGTAATGAAAAACTGTTTTTT.

CDR3 DNA: TGTGCCAGCAGTTTCGCGGCAGGGGGGCCCAAAAACATTCAGTACTTC. Amino acid sequence: CASSFAAGGPKNIQYF. The rearrangement links TRBV28 to TRBJ2-4; possibly TRBD1 for D (7 bases). The CDR3 totals 16 residues. The germline gives CDR1 MDHEN, CDR2 SYDVKM. The V end lost 3 bases, the J end lost 2 bases, and 14 bases lay between the germline ends.

The genes are TRBV9 and TRBJ1-3; 10 bases agree with TRBD1. Trimming at V came to 4 bases and at J to 0 bases, leaving 1 base not matched to a gene. The CDR3 sequence is 15 residues long. Germline CDR1 and CDR2: SGDLS and YYNGEE. This CDR3 reads CASSRTGGSGNTIYF. In DNA form, the CDR3 reads TGTGCCAGCAGCCGGACAGGGGGCTCTGGAAACACCATATATTTT. Looking up the rest from reference TRBV9 and TRBJ1-3 gives the full variable domain: DSGVTQTPKHLITATGQRVTLRCSPRSGDLSVYWYQQSLDQGLQFLIQYYNGEERAKGNILERFSAQQFPDLHSELNLSSLELGDSALYFCASSRTGGSGNTIYFGEGSWLTVV.

This sequence joins TRBV6-5 and TRBJ2-7; D is possibly TRBD1 (6 bases). The germline V gene has CDR1 MNHEY and CDR2 SVGAGI. This CDR3 is 13 amino acids long. The V and J ends lost 5 bases and 0 bases respectively, with 8 bases between them. CDR3 residues: CASSTDSSYEQYV. In DNA, the CDR3 is TGTGCCAGCAGTACGGACAGCTCCTACGAGCAGTACGTC.

The rearrangement uses TRBV5-8 and TRBJ2-5; TRBD2 agrees at 9 bases. Germline V gives CDR1 SGHTS, CDR2 YDEGEE. The CDR3 sequence is 16 residues long. V dropped 2 bases and J dropped 1; count of bases not matched to a gene: 6. CDR3 region: CASSFPRTSVQETQYF. Written as DNA, the CDR3 is TGTGCCAGCAGCTTTCCCCGGACTAGCGTCCAAGAGACCCAGTACTTC.